What follows are 5 T cell receptor beta chains derived from one specimen sequenced in a study of shared clonotypes between healthy human individuals. Sequencing was performed with immunoSEQ multiplex PCR; in TCRdb, only in-frame clones are kept and a portion is missing. The data contain 950,000 to 1,300,000 clones, around four fifths of them seen just once; the ten biggest clones take up approximately 1.5%. Sequences were obtained from memory CD4+ T cells sorted from blood. Described subset: CD45RA-negative fraction. The source of these receptors is a man between 18 and 35 years old in good health.

This chain joins TRBV15 and TRBJ2-1, with D perhaps matching TRBD1 (5 bases). V shed 3 bases and J shed 6 bases, with 24 bases lying between them. Germline CDR1 LNHNV, CDR2 YYDKDF (reference sequence). The CDR3 is 18 amino acids. CDR3 bases: TGTGCCACCAGCAGGGAACGCCGGACAACACGAGGCTTCAATGAGCAGTTCTTC. This translates into CATSRERRTTRGFNEQFF.

V gene TRBV5-4 combines with J gene TRBJ2-1; 13 nucleotides line up with TRBD2. With V trimmed by 4 bases and J by 1 base, 14 bases remained unmatched. Germline CDR1 and CDR2: SGHNT and YYREEE (reference sequence). CDR3 size: 20 residues. The CDR3, as DNA: TGTGCCAGCAGCCCATCAACTAGCGGGAGGGCCCTCGGGTCCTACAATGAGCAGTTCTTC. Protein sequence: CASSPSTSGRALGSYNEQFF.

This CDR3 is CASNRDSTYEQYF. For the CDR3, the DNA is TGCGCCAGCAACCGGGACAGTACCTACGAGCAGTACTTC. This chain connects TRBV5-1 to TRBJ2-7; 7 nucleotides match TRBD1. The CDR3 totals 13 residues. J lost 2 bases, V lost 6 bases, and 5 bases had no gene match. Germline V gene lookup returns CDR1 SGHRS and CDR2 YFSETQ.

The chain links TRBV28 to TRBJ2-7; tentatively, D is TRBD1 or TRBD2 (5 bases each). CDR3 length equals 16 residues. The V end was cut by 2 bases, the J end by 1 base, with 15 bases between. Germline CDR1 is MDHEN and CDR2 is SYDVKM. The CDR3, as DNA: TGTGCCAGCAGTTTAGCGACCGGGACCGTATCCTACGAGCAGTACTTC. It is translated as CASSLATGTVSYEQYF. The full variable domain, with the rest looked up from reference TRBV28 and TRBJ2-7, is DVKVTQSSRYLVKRTGEKVFLECVQDMDHENMFWYRQDPGLGLRLIYFSYDVKMKEKGDIPEGYSVSREKKERFSLILESASTNQTSMYLCASSLATGTVSYEQYFGPGTRLTVT.

The CDR3 loop is CASSIWTDPKLNYGYTF. The CDR3 DNA reads TGTGCCAGTAGTATTTGGACGGATCCTAAGCTTAACTATGGCTACACCTTC. The chain combines TRBV19 with TRBJ1-2; D is unclear. This CDR3 is built from 17 residues. Looked up from germline, CDR1 is LNHDA and CDR2 is SQIVND (reference sequence). V shed 3 bases and J shed 1 base, with 18 bases lying between them. The complete variable domain, with remaining parts taken from reference TRBV19 and TRBJ1-2, reads DGGITQSPKYLFRKEGQNVTLSCEQNLNHDAMYWYRQDPGQGLRLIYYSQIVNDFQKGDIAEGYSVSREKKESFPLTVTSAQKNPTAFYLCASSIWTDPKLNYGYTFGSGTRLTVV.